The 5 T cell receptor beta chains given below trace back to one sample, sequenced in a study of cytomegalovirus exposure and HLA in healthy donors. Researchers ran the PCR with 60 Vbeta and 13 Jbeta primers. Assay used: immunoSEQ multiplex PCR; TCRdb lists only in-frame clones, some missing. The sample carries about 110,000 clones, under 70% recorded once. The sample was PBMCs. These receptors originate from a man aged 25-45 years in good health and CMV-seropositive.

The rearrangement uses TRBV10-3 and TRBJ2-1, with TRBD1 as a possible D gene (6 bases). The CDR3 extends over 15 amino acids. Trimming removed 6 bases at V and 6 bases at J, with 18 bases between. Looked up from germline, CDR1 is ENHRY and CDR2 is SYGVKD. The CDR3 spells CAIRDGQQPANEQFF. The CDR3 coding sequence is TGTGCCATCAGGGATGGACAGCAACCCGCCAATGAGCAGTTCTTC.

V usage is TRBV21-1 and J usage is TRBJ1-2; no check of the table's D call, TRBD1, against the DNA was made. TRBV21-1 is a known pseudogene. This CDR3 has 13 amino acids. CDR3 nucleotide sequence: TGTGCCAGCATCCGACAGGCCCTCTATGGCTACACCTTC. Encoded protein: CASIRQALYGYTF.

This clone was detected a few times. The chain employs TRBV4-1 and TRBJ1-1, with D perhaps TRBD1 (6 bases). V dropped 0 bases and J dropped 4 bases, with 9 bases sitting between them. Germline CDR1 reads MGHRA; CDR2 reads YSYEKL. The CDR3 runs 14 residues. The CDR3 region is CASSQEYRATEAFF. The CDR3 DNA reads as TGCGCCAGCAGCCAAGAATACAGGGCCACTGAAGCTTTCTTT.

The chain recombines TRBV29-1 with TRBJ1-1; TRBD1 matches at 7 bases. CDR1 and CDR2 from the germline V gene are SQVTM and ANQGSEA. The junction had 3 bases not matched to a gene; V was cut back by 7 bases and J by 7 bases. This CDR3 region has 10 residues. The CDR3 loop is CSAWDSEAFF. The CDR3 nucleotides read TGCAGCGCCTGGGACAGTGAAGCTTTCTTT.

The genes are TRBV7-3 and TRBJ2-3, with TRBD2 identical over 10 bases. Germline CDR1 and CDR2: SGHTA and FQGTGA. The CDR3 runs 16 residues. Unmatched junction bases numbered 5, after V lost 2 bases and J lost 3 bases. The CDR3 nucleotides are TGTGCCAGCAGCTTACAAGCGGGGGGGCCGACAGATACGCAGTATTTT. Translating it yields CASSLQAGGPTDTQYF.